Below are 4 T cell receptor beta chains sequenced from a single sample in a study of CD4+ T cells in melanoma. Clones were read by immunoSEQ multiplex PCR, and TCRdb kept only the in-frame ones, dropping some. The sample carries about 50,000 clones, nearly 90% recorded once. Material: peripheral blood. These receptors all stem from a human donor with melanoma.

This clone was seen just once. This chain connects TRBV10-3 to TRBJ1-1; 7 bases line up with TRBD1. The CDR3 is 15 amino acids. CDR1 and CDR2 (germline): ENHRY, SYGVKD. The ends lost 3 bases at V and 1 base at J; junction bases unmatched: 5. The CDR3 DNA follows: TGTGCCATCAGTGACCACAGGGGTACGAACACTGAAGCTTTCTTT. Amino acids: CAISDHRGTNTEAFF.

J is TRBJ2-2 and V is TRBV19; no definite D call. Germline assignment: CDR1 LNHDA and CDR2 SQIVND (reference sequence). The length of the CDR3 is 12 residues. Trimming cost V 5 bases and J 7 bases, with 8 bases left between them. CDR3 sequence: CASSFLGGELFF. The CDR3 coding sequence is TGTGCCAGTAGTTTCCTTGGCGGGGAGCTGTTTTTT.

V usage is TRBV18 and J usage is TRBJ1-4; 8 bases match TRBD1. This CDR3 region has 14 residues. Germline assignment: CDR1 KGHSH and CDR2 LQKENI. Trimming removed 3 bases from V and 5 bases from J; junction bases left unmatched: 2. The CDR3 DNA reads TGTGCCAGCTCACCGACAGGGGAGAATGAAAAACTGTTTTTT. This gives the protein CASSPTGENEKLFF.

The chain carries TRBV10-2 and TRBJ1-2; perhaps TRBD1 as D (5 bases). Germline assignment: CDR1 WSHSY and CDR2 SAAADI. This CDR3 has 13 residues. Trimming removed 4 bases from V and 4 bases from J, with 10 bases in between. CDR3 amino acids: CASSGEGTYGYTF. DNA of the CDR3: TGCGCCAGCAGTGGAGAGGGGACCTATGGCTACACCTTC.